These T cell receptor beta chains were read from a single sample in a study of T cell changes during pregnancy in multiple sclerosis. Method: immunoSEQ multiplex PCR; TCRdb's copy keeps in-frame clones and lacks some. The repertoire holds tens of thousands of clones, with 91% as singletons. The source material was peripheral blood, sampled in the third trimester of pregnancy. These receptors all come from a female donor in good health, enrolled as a control in a pregnancy study. CDR3s include the opening cysteine and the closing phenylalanine or tryptophan. Fields, in order: J gene, V gene, D gene, clone size, CDR3 length, CDR3 protein, CDR3 DNA. The D gene is left open where the match is weak. Clone size is stated in some rows and not others, as once, few, many or a class when expanded.

>TRBJ1-1|TRBV4-1|TRBD1|.|15
CASSQVGQVNTEAFF
TGCGCCAGCAGCCAGGTGGGACAGGTGAACACTGAAGCTTTCTTT
>TRBJ1-1|TRBV4-2|TRBD1|.|17
CASSQEGQGADYTEAFF
TGTGCCAGCAGCCAAGAAGGACAGGGGGCAGATTACACTGAAGCTTTCTTT
>TRBJ1-6|TRBV25-1|TRBD1|once|13
CASRGQEGSPLHF
TGTGCCAGCAGGGGACAGGAGGGATCACCCCTCCACTTT
>TRBJ2-3|TRBV2|.|.|12
CASRLWTDTQYF
TGTGCCAGCAGACTTTGGACAGATACGCAGTATTTT
>TRBJ2-3|TRBV6-5|TRBD1|.|14
CASSYGQGADTQYF
TGTGCCAGCAGTTACGGACAGGGGGCAGATACGCAGTATTTT
>TRBJ2-2|TRBV7-7|.|.|13
CASSSPNTGELFF
TGTGCTAGCAGCTCCCCAAACACCGGGGAGCTGTTTTTT
>TRBJ2-7|TRBV28|TRBD1|.|14
CASSLKGALYEQYF
TGTGCCAGCAGTTTAAAGGGGGCTCTCTACGAGCAGTACTTC
>TRBJ2-1|TRBV2|TRBD2|.|19
CASSEGGGVPYRGYNEQFF
TGTGCCAGCAGTGAAGGCGGGGGTGTTCCCTATCGAGGCTACAATGAGCAGTTCTTC
>TRBJ1-2|TRBV7-8|.|.|15
CASSVGRIEGYGYTF
TGTGCCAGCAGCGTAGGACGGATCGAGGGCTATGGCTACACCTTC
>TRBJ2-5|TRBV28|.|once|15
CASSLWAVGGETQYF
TGTGCCAGCAGTTTATGGGCGGTAGGGGGAGAGACCCAGTACTTC
>TRBJ1-2|TRBV5-5|TRBD1|.|14
CASRWDRGNYGYTF
TGTGCCAGCAGATGGGACAGGGGGAACTATGGCTACACCTTC
>TRBJ2-7|TRBV5-1|TRBD1|.|18
CASSSSWDRGRRDYEQYF
TGCGCCAGCAGCTCCAGTTGGGACAGGGGGCGCCGAGACTACGAGCAGTACTTC
>TRBJ1-1|TRBV7-9|.|.|14
CASTQSPPSGEAFF
TGTGCCAGCACCCAGAGCCCCCCCTCGGGTGAAGCTTTCTTT
>TRBJ2-1|TRBV2|.|.|12
CARLVGLNEQFF
TGTGCTCGACTAGTCGGCCTCAATGAGCAGTTCTTC
>TRBJ2-1|TRBV27|TRBD2|.|12
CASSYSGGKQFF
TGTGCCAGCAGTTACAGCGGGGGTAAGCAGTTCTTC
>TRBJ2-7|TRBV10-3|.|.|13
CAISVQGSLEQYF
TGTGCCATCAGTGTCCAGGGGAGCCTCGAGCAGTACTTC
>TRBJ2-7|TRBV4-1|.|.|17
CASSQVLGAPSYYEQYF
TGCGCCAGCAGCCAAGTGTTAGGGGCCCCAAGCTACTACGAGCAGTACTTC
>TRBJ2-5|TRBV29-1|TRBD1|.|17
CSVVTDRGHSGRETQYF
TGCAGCGTTGTAACGGACAGGGGGCATTCCGGGCGGGAGACCCAGTACTTC
>TRBJ1-1|TRBV7-2|TRBD1|.|15
CASSYDRGRVTEAFF
TGTGCCAGCAGCTATGACAGGGGGCGCGTGACTGAAGCTTTCTTT
>TRBJ1-1|TRBV6-6|TRBD1|.|15
CASSIRTGGNTEAFF
TGTGCCAGCAGTATACGGACAGGGGGAAATACTGAAGCTTTCTTT
>TRBJ1-2|TRBV16|.|.|13
CASSQAPNYGYTF
TGTGCCAGCAGCCAGGCACCTAACTATGGCTACACCTTC
>TRBJ1-4|TRBV7-9|.|.|16
CASSYPQSPTNEKLFF
TGTGCCAGCAGCTACCCACAGAGTCCAACTAATGAAAAACTGTTTTTT
>TRBJ2-3|TRBV11-3|TRBD2|.|15
CASSKLAGATDTQYF
TGTGCCAGCAGCAAACTAGCGGGAGCTACAGATACGCAGTATTTT
>TRBJ2-1|TRBV28|.|once|16
CASSPRGSRKYNEQFF
TGTGCCAGCAGCCCCAGGGGCAGCAGGAAATACAATGAGCAGTTCTTC
>TRBJ2-5|TRBV4-3|.|once|15
CASSQDGSGKETQYF
TGCGCCAGCAGCCAAGATGGAAGCGGTAAAGAGACCCAGTACTTC
>TRBJ2-5|TRBV5-1|TRBD2|.|16
CASSLLAGGGLETQYF
TGCGCCAGCAGCTTACTAGCGGGAGGTGGTCTAGAGACCCAGTACTTC
>TRBJ2-2|TRBV7-2|TRBD1|.|14
CASSSRGRTGELFF
TGTGCCAGCAGCTCCAGGGGGCGGACCGGGGAGCTGTTTTTT
>TRBJ2-7|TRBV6-1|.|.|15
CASDADLTLSYEQYF
TGTGCCAGCGATGCGGACTTAACCCTCTCCTACGAGCAGTACTTC
>TRBJ2-7|TRBV19|TRBD1|.|14
CASSPRTGAYEQYF
TGTGCCAGTAGTCCGAGGACAGGAGCCTACGAGCAGTACTTC
>TRBJ2-1|TRBV28|.|.|16
CASSLFAGQIYNEQFF
TGTGCCAGCAGTTTGTTCGCCGGACAGATCTACAATGAGCAGTTCTTC
>TRBJ1-2|TRBV15|.|.|13
CATSTTTGGGYTF
TGTGCCACCAGCACTACCACGGGGGGTGGCTACACCTTC
>TRBJ1-3|TRBV2|.|.|16
CASSERGQSSGNTIYF
TGTGCCAGCAGTGAGAGAGGACAGAGCTCTGGAAACACCATATATTTT
>TRBJ2-1|TRBV27|TRBD2|once|14
CASSLLAGGAEQFF
TGTGCCAGCAGTTTGCTAGCGGGAGGGGCGGAGCAGTTCTTC
>TRBJ2-2|TRBV2|TRBD1|.|15
CASSTGTANTGELFF
TGTGCCAGCAGTACCGGGACAGCGAACACCGGGGAGCTGTTTTTT
>TRBJ1-2|TRBV25-1|TRBD1|.|17
CASSDGVRDRVPYGYTF
TGTGCCAGCAGTGATGGTGTACGGGACAGGGTCCCCTATGGCTACACCTTC
>TRBJ2-7|TRBV4-3|TRBD2|.|12
CASSRGGYEQYF
TGCGCCAGCAGCCGGGGGGGGTACGAGCAGTACTTC
>TRBJ2-7|TRBV5-1|TRBD1|.|15
CASSPRDRGSYEQYF
TGCGCCAGCAGCCCCCGGGACAGGGGGTCCTACGAGCAGTACTTC
>TRBJ2-3|TRBV5-1|.|.|14
CASSPDRGTDTQYF
TGCGCCAGCAGCCCAGATCGGGGCACAGATACGCAGTATTTT
>TRBJ2-7|TRBV7-2|TRBD2|once|18
CASSSLGLAGGRSSEQYF
TGTGCCAGCAGCTCCCTGGGACTAGCGGGAGGGCGGAGTAGCGAGCAGTACTTC
>TRBJ1-2|TRBV9|.|.|15
CASSPRTGDLYGYTF
TGTGCCAGCAGCCCGAGGACGGGGGACCTATATGGCTACACCTTC
>TRBJ2-7|TRBV4-1|.|.|15
CASSAPTGKSYEQYF
TGCGCCAGCAGTGCACCCACAGGAAAGTCCTACGAGCAGTACTTC
>TRBJ2-5|TRBV7-9|TRBD2|.|17
CASSRGLAGGLAETQYF
TGTGCCAGCAGCAGAGGACTAGCGGGAGGGTTGGCAGAGACCCAGTACTTC
>TRBJ1-6|TRBV19|TRBD1|.|13
CASLGQVNSPLHF
TGTGCCAGCCTGGGACAGGTTAATTCACCCCTCCACTTT
>TRBJ2-5|TRBV28|TRBD2|.|17
CASSRRLAGGSQETQYF
TGTGCCAGCAGCAGGCGACTAGCGGGAGGGTCCCAAGAGACCCAGTACTTC
>TRBJ1-5|TRBV2|TRBD1|few|17
CASSERDRGVVDVPQHF
TGTGCCAGCAGTGAAAGGGACAGGGGTGTCGTGGACGTACCCCAGCATTTT
>TRBJ1-2|TRBV5-4|.|.|14
CASSLETAADGYTF
TGTGCCAGCAGCTTGGAAACAGCAGCGGATGGCTACACCTTC
>TRBJ1-2|TRBV13|TRBD1|few|14
CASSLGSGGYGYTF
TGTGCCAGCAGCTTAGGATCAGGGGGCTATGGCTACACCTTC
>TRBJ2-3|TRBV6-4|TRBD2|.|16
CASSPTSGGAADTQYF
TGTGCCAGCAGCCCCACTAGCGGGGGGGCGGCAGATACGCAGTATTTT